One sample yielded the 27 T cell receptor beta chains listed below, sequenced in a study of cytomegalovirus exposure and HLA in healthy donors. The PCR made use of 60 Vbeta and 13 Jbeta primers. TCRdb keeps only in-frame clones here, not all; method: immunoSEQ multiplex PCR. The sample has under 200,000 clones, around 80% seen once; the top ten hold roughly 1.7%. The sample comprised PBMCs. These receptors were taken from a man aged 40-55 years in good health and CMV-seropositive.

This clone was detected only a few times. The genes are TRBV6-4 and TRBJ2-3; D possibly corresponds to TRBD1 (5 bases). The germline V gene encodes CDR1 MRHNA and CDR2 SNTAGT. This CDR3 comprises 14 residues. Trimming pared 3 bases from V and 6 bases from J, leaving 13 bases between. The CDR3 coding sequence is TGTGCCAGCAGTGAAGAACAGGCGGCGGATACGCAGTATTTT. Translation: CASSEEQAADTQYF.

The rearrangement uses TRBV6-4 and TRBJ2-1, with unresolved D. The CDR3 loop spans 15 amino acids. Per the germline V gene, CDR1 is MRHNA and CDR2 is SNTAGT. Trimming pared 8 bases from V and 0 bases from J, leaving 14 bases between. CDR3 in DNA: TGTGCCAGCGGAGTGGCGGAGAGCTCCTACAATGAGCAGTTCTTC. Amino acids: CASGVAESSYNEQFF.

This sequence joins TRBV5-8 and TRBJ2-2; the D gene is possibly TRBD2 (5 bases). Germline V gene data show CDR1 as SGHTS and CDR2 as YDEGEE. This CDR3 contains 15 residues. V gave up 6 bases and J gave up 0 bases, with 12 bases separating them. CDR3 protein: CASNNLGANTGELFF. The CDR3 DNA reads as TGTGCCAGCAACAACCTCGGGGCGAACACCGGGGAGCTGTTTTTT.

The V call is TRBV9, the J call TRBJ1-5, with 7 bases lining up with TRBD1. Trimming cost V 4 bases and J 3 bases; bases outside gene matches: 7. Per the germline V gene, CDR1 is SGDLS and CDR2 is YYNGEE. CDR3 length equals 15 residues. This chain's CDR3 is CASSNDGQANQPQHF. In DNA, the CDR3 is TGTGCCAGCAGCAACGATGGACAGGCCAATCAGCCCCAGCATTTT.

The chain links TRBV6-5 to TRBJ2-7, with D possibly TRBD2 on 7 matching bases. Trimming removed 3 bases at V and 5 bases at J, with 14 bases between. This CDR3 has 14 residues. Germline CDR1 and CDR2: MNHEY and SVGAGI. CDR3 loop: CASSYGGGQNEQYF. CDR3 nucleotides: TGTGCCAGCAGTTATGGGGGGGGCCAGAACGAGCAGTACTTC.

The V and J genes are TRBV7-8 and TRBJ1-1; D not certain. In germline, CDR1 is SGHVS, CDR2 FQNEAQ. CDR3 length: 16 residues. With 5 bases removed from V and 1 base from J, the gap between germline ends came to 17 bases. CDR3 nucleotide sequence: TGTGCCAGCAGCCCGTCGTTAGTTCTCGCGAACACTGAAGCTTTCTTT. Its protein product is CASSPSLVLANTEAFF. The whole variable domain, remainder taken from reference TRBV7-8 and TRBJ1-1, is GAGVSQSPRYKVAKRGQDVALRCDPISGHVSLFWYQQALGQGPEFLTYFQNEAQLDKSGLPSDRFFAERPEGSVSTLKIQRTQQEDSAVYLCASSPSLVLANTEAFFGQGTRLTVV.

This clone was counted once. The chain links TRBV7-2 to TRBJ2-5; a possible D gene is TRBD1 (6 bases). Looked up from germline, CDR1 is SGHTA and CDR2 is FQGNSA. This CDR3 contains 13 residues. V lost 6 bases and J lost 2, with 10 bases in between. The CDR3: CASRWTVQETQYF. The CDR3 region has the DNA TGTGCCAGCAGATGGACAGTACAAGAGACCCAGTACTTC.

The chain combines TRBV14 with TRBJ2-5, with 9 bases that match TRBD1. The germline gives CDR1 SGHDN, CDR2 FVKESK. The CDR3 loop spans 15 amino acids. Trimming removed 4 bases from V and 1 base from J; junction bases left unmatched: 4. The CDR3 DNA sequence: TGTGCCAGCAGCCGGACAGGGGCGCCCCAAGAGACCCAGTACTTC. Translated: CASSRTGAPQETQYF.

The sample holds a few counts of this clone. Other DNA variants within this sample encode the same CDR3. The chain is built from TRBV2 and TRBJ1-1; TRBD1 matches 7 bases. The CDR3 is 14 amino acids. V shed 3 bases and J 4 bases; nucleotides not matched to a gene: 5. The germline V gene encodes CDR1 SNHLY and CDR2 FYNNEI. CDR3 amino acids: CASSELAGGTEAFF. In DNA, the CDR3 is TGTGCCAGCAGTGAGTTGGCAGGGGGCACTGAAGCTTTCTTT. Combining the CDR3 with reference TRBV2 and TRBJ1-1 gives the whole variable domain EPEVTQTPSHQVTQMGQEVILRCVPISNHLYFYWYRQILGQKVEFLVSFYNNEISEKSEIFDDQFSVERPDGSNFTLKIRSTKLEDSAMYFCASSELAGGTEAFFGQGTRLTVV.

The CDR3 DNA is TGTGCCAGCAGTTACATCGGGGGACAGACCCCTGAAGCTTTCTTT. Translated, it gives CASSYIGGQTPEAFF. The chain couples TRBV6-5 to TRBJ1-1, with 7 bases aligning to TRBD1. J was trimmed by 6 bases and V by 2 bases; bases with no gene match: 9. Germline V lookup: CDR1 MNHEY, CDR2 SVGAGI. This CDR3 region has 15 residues.

The CDR3 loop is CASSSLGLGGKLFF. The DNA of the CDR3 is TGTGCCAGCAGTTCCCTTGGTCTGGGGGGAAAACTGTTTTTT. The V gene is TRBV6-5, the J gene TRBJ1-4, with D perhaps TRBD1 (5 bases). Germline CDR1 and CDR2: MNHEY and SVGAGI. Between the trimmed V and J ends, which lost 4 bases and 10 bases, there was a span of 16 bases. CDR3 length equals 14 residues.

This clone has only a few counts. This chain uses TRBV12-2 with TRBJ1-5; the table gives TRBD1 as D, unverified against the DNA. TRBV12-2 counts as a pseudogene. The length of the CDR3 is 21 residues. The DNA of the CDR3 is TGTGCAAGTCGGGGCCTACTTGGGACAGGGGTCGAGTTTATTGGCAATCAGCCCCAGCATTTT. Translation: CASRGLLGTGVEFIGNQPQHF.

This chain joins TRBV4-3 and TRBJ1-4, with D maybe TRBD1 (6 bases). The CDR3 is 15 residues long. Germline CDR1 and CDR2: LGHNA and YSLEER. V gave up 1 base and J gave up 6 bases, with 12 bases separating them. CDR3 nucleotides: TGCGCCAGCAGCCAAGGGGGCAGGGGAGATGAAAAACTGTTTTTT. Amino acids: CASSQGGRGDEKLFF.

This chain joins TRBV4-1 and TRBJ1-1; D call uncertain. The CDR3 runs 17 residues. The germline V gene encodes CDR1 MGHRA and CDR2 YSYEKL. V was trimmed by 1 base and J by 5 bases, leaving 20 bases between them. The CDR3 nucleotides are TGCGCCAGCAGCCAAGCTATCAAGGGAACGAAGCGGACTGAAGCTTTCTTT. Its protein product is CASSQAIKGTKRTEAFF.

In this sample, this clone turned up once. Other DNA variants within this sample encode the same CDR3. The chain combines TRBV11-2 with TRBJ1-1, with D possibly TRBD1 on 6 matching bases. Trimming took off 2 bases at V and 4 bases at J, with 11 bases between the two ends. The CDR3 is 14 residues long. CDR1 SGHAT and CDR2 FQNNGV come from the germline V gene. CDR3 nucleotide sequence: TGTGCCAGCAGCTTAAGGGGGGGGATCACTGAAGCTTTCTTT. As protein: CASSLRGGITEAFF. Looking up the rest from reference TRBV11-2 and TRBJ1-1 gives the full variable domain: EAGVAQSPRYKIIEKRQSVAFWCNPISGHATLYWYQQILGQGPKLLIQFQNNGVVDDSQLPKDRFSAERLKGVDSTLKIQPAKLEDSAVYLCASSLRGGITEAFFGQGTRLTVV.

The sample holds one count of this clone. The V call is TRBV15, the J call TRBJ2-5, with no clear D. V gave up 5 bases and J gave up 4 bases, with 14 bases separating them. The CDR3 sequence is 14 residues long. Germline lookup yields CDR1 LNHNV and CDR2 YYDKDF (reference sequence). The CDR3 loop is CATSGITYSETQYF. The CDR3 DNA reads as TGTGCCACCAGCGGTATAACTTACTCAGAGACCCAGTACTTC.

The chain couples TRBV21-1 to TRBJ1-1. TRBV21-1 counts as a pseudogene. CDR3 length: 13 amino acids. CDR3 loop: CASSKVCSTEAFF. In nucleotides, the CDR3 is TGTGCCAGCAGCAAAGTCTGTTCCACTGAAGCTTTCTTT.

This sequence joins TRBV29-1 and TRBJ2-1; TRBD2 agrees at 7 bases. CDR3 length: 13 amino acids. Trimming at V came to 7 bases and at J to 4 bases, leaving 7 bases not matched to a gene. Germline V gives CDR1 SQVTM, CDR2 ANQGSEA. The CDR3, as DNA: TGCAGCGGCGAGGTAGCGGGTTACAATGAGCAGTTCTTC. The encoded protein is CSGEVAGYNEQFF.

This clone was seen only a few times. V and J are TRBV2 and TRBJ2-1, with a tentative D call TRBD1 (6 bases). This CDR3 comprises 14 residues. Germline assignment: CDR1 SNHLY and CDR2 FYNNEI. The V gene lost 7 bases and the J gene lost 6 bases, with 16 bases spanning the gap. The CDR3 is CASNHRVGSNEQFF. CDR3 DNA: TGTGCCAGCAACCACAGGGTTGGAAGCAATGAGCAGTTCTTC.

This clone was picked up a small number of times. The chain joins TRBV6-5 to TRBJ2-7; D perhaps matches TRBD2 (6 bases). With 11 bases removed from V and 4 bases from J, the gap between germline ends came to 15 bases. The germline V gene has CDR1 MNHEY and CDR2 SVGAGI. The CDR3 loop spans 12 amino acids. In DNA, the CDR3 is TGTGCCGTGGGGGGATCGGGTTACGAGCAGTACTTC. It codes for CAVGGSGYEQYF.

CDR3 DNA: TGCGCCAGCAGCCAAGGAGTCACCATATATTTT. This sequence encodes CASSQGVTIYF. The chain couples TRBV4-1 to TRBJ1-3, with D unclear. The CDR3 spans 11 residues. Germline V lookup: CDR1 MGHRA, CDR2 YSYEKL. The V end was cut by 1 base, the J end by 9 bases, with 4 bases between.

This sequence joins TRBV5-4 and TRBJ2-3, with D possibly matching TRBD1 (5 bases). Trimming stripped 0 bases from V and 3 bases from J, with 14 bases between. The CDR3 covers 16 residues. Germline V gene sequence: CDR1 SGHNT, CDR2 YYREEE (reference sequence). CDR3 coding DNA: TGTGCCAGCAGCTTGGGTGGGGCAAGGGGTACAGATACGCAGTATTTT. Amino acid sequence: CASSLGGARGTDTQYF.

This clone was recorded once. CDR3 region: CASSAYGGRIRATQYF. CDR3 DNA: TGTGCCAGCAGCGCCTATGGCGGGAGGATCCGTGCGACCCAGTACTTC. The rearrangement joins TRBV28 to TRBJ2-5; 8 nucleotides align to TRBD2. From germline, CDR1 is MDHEN and CDR2 SYDVKM. Losses at the gene ends were 6 bases for V and 7 bases for J; bases not matched to a gene: 16. CDR3 length equals 16 residues.

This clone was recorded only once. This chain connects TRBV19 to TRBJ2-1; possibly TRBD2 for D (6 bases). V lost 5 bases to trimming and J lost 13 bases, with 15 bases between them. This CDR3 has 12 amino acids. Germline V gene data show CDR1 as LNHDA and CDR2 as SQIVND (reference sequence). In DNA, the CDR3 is TGTGCCAGTAGTTGGAGGGACCGGGCACAGTTCTTC. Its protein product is CASSWRDRAQFF.

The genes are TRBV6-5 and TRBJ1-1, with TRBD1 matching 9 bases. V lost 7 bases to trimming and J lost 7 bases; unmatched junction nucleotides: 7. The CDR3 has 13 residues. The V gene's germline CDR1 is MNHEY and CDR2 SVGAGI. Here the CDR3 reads CASMWTGVGEAFF. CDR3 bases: TGTGCCAGCATGTGGACAGGGGTTGGTGAAGCTTTCTTT.

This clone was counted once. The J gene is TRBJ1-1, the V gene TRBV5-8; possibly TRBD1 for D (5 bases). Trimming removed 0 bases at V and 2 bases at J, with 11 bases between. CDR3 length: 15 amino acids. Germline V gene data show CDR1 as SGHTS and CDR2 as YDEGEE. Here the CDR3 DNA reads TGTGCCAGCAGCTTGGGAAGGGGCGAAAACACTGAAGCTTTCTTT. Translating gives CASSLGRGENTEAFF.

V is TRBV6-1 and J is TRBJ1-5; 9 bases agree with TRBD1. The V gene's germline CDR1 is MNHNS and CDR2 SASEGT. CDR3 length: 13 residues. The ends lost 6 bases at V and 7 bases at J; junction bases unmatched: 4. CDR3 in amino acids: CASRPQGAQPQHF. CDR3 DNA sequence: TGTGCCAGCAGGCCACAGGGGGCACAGCCCCAGCATTTT.